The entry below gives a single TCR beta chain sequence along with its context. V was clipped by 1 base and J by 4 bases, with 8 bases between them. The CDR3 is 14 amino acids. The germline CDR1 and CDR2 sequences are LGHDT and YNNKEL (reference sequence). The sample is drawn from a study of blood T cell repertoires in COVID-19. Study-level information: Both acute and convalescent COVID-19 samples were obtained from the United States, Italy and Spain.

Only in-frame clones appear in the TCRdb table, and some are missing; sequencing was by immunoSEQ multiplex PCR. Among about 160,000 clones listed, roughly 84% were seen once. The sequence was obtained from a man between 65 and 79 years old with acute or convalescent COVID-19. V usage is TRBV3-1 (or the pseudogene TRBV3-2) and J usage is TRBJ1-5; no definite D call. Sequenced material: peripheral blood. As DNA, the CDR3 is TGTGCCAGCAGCCAAGGGGCCGGAAATCAGCCCCAGCATTTT. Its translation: CASSQGAGNQPQHF.